The 22 T cell receptor beta chains reported below all come from one sample, sequenced in a study of CXCR3-negative and CXCR3-positive naive CD8 T cells. Libraries of TRB cDNA were made by 5' RACE and carried UMIs. TCRdb re-called the 5' RACE reads, yielding one record per CDR3 amino acid sequence without DNA. The sample holds about 57,000 distinct CDR3 sequences. Sequenced input: memory CD8+ T cells from blood. Source of these receptors: a human donor in good health. Some clones in this sample may be carry-over from other donors' samples.

The chain carries TRBV28 and TRBJ2-5; lacking DNA, the TRBD2 call made by TCRdb goes unchecked. Germline assignment: CDR1 MDHEN and CDR2 SYDVKM. CDR3 length equals 15 residues. CDR3 in amino acids: CASSTPSGGGETQYF.

This chain joins TRBV7-3 and TRBJ2-1; TCRdb gives TRBD2 as the D gene, but with no DNA this cannot be confirmed. The CDR3 is 14 residues long. Germline CDR1 SGHTA, CDR2 FQGTGA. The CDR3 reads CASSSGTSGSEQFF.

V is TRBV20-1 and J is TRBJ2-7; TCRdb returns TRBD1, unconfirmable since there is no DNA. This CDR3 has 11 residues. Germline V gene sequence: CDR1 DFQATT, CDR2 SNEGSKA (reference sequence). CDR3 amino acids: CSAGLDRVRYF.

The CDR3 loop is CASSHSEGSGANVLTF. V is TRBV4-1 and J is TRBJ2-6; TCRdb indicates TRBD2, and absent DNA this call remains unverified. CDR3 length: 16 amino acids. Germline values: CDR1 MGHRA, CDR2 YSYEKL.

The J gene is TRBJ2-7, the V gene TRBV7-2; checking the TCRdb D call of TRBD2 is not possible without DNA. The CDR3 spans 14 residues. Per the germline V gene, CDR1 is SGHTA and CDR2 is FQGNSA. This CDR3 reads CASSLGEGTYEQYF.

J is TRBJ2-3 and V is TRBV20-1; TCRdb proposes TRBD2, but this gene call is untestable without DNA. Germline CDR1 and CDR2: DFQATT and SNEGSKA (reference sequence). The CDR3 has 21 amino acids. This CDR3 is CSARGAMFSGGAFSSLDTQYF.

V is TRBV19 and J is TRBJ2-1; TCRdb indicates TRBD2, and absent DNA this call remains unverified. This CDR3 is 15 amino acids long. Per the germline V gene, CDR1 is LNHDA and CDR2 is SQIVND (reference sequence). The chain's CDR3 is CASSPTGVSYNEQFF.

This chain connects TRBV28 to TRBJ2-1; TCRdb gives TRBD1 as the D gene, but with no DNA this cannot be confirmed. This CDR3 comprises 14 residues. Germline assignment: CDR1 MDHEN and CDR2 SYDVKM. The CDR3 reads CASSLLAGGGEQFF.

The chain joins TRBV20-1 to TRBJ2-1. This CDR3 has 12 amino acids. From germline, CDR1 is DFQATT and CDR2 SNEGSKA (reference sequence). CDR3 sequence: CSASVWYNEQFF.

Here the CDR3 reads CASSLSGDSYEQYF. The J gene is TRBJ2-7, the V gene TRBV27; as DNA is missing, the TRBD2 call by TCRdb cannot be tested. The CDR3 contains 14 residues. The germline CDR1 and CDR2 sequences are MNHEY and SMNVEV (reference sequence).

The V gene is TRBV29-1, the J gene TRBJ1-1; lacking DNA, the TRBD1 call made by TCRdb goes unchecked. Germline assignment: CDR1 SQVTM and CDR2 ANQGSEA. This CDR3 is built from 13 residues. The CDR3 spells CSGTQGPDTEAFF.

The rearrangement uses TRBV5-1 and TRBJ1-1; without DNA, the TCRdb call of TRBD1 cannot be checked. Germline lookup yields CDR1 SGHRS and CDR2 YFSETQ. The CDR3 loop spans 15 amino acids. The CDR3 protein is CASRFGARGNTEAFF. The complete variable domain, with remaining parts taken from reference TRBV5-1 and TRBJ1-1, reads KAGVTQTPRYLIKTRGQQVTLSCSPISGHRSVSWYQQTPGQGLQFLFEYFSETQRNKGNFPGRFSGRQFSNSRSEMNVSTLELGDSALYLCASRFGARGNTEAFFGQGTRLTVV.

The chain is built from TRBV7-7 and TRBJ2-3; TCRdb's assignment of TRBD1 cannot be checked, as there is no DNA. Germline assignment: CDR1 SSHAT and CDR2 FNYEAQ (reference sequence). This CDR3 is 13 amino acids long. The CDR3 loop reads CASSSLRGDTQYF.

The gene calls are TRBV12-3 or TRBV12-4 and TRBJ2-2. This CDR3 is built from 13 residues. CDR3: CASSFFDDGELFF.

V and J are TRBV25-1 and TRBJ2-5; there is no DNA to check the TCRdb D call of TRBD2. The CDR3 is 16 residues long. The germline CDR1 and CDR2 sequences are MGHDK and SYGVNS. CDR3 sequence reads: CASSASGLAGSETQYF.

The chain couples TRBV7-9 to TRBJ2-7; the TRBD2 assignment by TCRdb is unverifiable without DNA. CDR1 is SEHNR and CDR2 is FQNEAQ in the germline V gene (reference sequence). This CDR3 region has 15 residues. The CDR3 protein is CASSGGTALSYEQYF.

This chain connects TRBV11-2 to TRBJ2-5; checking the TCRdb D call of TRBD2 is not possible without DNA. CDR1 is SGHAT, CDR2 FQNNGV, per germline. The CDR3 runs to 13 residues. The CDR3 is CASSPLYQETQYF.

The chain is built from TRBV5-1 and TRBJ1-1; absent DNA, TCRdb's TRBD1 call cannot be checked. From germline, CDR1 is SGHRS and CDR2 YFSETQ. CDR3 length equals 15 residues. The CDR3 sequence is CASSLWGSVDTEAFF.

V gene TRBV12-3 or TRBV12-4 combines with J gene TRBJ2-2. The CDR3 covers 12 residues. CDR3 sequence reads: CASHVWTGELFF.

This sequence joins TRBV3-1 and TRBJ2-1; the D call from TCRdb, TRBD1, cannot be confirmed without DNA. CDR1 is LGHDT, CDR2 YNNKEL, per germline (reference sequence). The CDR3 covers 18 residues. The CDR3 loop reads CASSPRGQGVSSYNEQFF.

This CDR3 is CSVGTGLVGEKLFF. This chain links TRBV29-1 with TRBJ1-4; the D gene TCRdb calls, TRBD1, cannot be checked with no DNA. Germline CDR1 and CDR2: SQVTM and ANQGSEA. CDR3 size: 14 residues.

This rearrangement joins TRBV28 to TRBJ1-5. The CDR3 length is 15 residues. CDR1 and CDR2 from the germline V gene are MDHEN and SYDVKM. The chain's CDR3 is CASSADGGYGQPQHF.